One sample yielded the 16 T cell receptor beta chains listed below, sequenced in a study of T-cell reconstitution after alpha-beta-depleted transplantation in children. TCRbeta library preparation incorporated unique molecular identifiers. TCRdb reprocessed the PCR reads with MiXCR, giving one entry per CDR3 protein. In the table there are 450,000 to 600,000 distinct CDR3 sequences, 10% of which are singletons. Sequencing was performed on PBMCs, taken before TCRalphabeta/CD19-depleted stem cell transplant. The receptors come from a child aged 2-15 years with inherited bone marrow failure, due to receive a stem cell transplant.

This clonotype occurred many times. The V and J genes are TRBV7-2 and TRBJ1-1; D might be TRBD1 (5 bases). The germline CDR1 and CDR2 sequences are SGHTA and FQGNSA. Deletions cut 1 base from V and 4 bases from J, with 10 bases between. This CDR3 is 14 amino acids long. For the CDR3, the DNA is TGTGCCAGCAGCTTAGTACAGGCGGTCACTGAAGCTTTCTTT. Its protein product is CASSLVQAVTEAFF.

There are many counts of this clonotype. The chain is built from TRBV18 and TRBJ1-5, with a tentative D call TRBD1 (5 bases). Germline lookup yields CDR1 KGHSH and CDR2 LQKENI. The CDR3 runs 13 residues. V lost 3 bases to trimming and J lost 5 bases, with 8 bases between them. CDR3 residues: CASSPGTDQPQHF. In DNA, the CDR3 is TGTGCCAGCTCACCCGGGACCGATCAGCCCCAGCATTTT.

The sample holds many counts of this clonotype. J is TRBJ2-4 and V is TRBV12-3 or TRBV12-4, with TRBD1 identical over 9 bases. V was clipped by 5 bases and J by 5 bases; unmatched bases: 7. CDR3 length: 15 amino acids. The CDR3, as DNA: TGTGCCAGCAGTCCCGGACAGGGGAGGGAAAACATTCAGTACTTC. Its protein is CASSPGQGRENIQYF.

This clonotype was observed many times. The V call is TRBV21-1, the J call TRBJ1-4; TRBD1, the table's D call, lacks a check against the DNA. TRBV21-1 has pseudogene status. This CDR3 is 18 amino acids long. The CDR3 spells CASSKAGSCPRTNEKLFF. In DNA, the CDR3 is TGTGCCAGCAGCAAAGCGGGGAGCTGTCCCCGAACTAATGAAAAACTGTTTTTT.

This clonotype was picked up a small number of times. The chain is built from TRBV15 and TRBJ2-1, with no clear D. V was pared by 8 bases and J by 4 bases, with 12 bases between. CDR1 and CDR2 (germline): LNHNV, YYDKDF (reference sequence). The CDR3 is 13 residues long. CDR3 coding DNA: TGTGCCACCCAGCAATCTCTATACAATGAGCAGTTCTTC. Encoded protein: CATQQSLYNEQFF.

The rearrangement links TRBV15 to TRBJ2-7, with D maybe TRBD2 (5 bases). V lost 3 bases and J 0 bases, leaving 12 bases between the germline ends. This CDR3 is built from 15 residues. In germline, CDR1 is LNHNV, CDR2 YYDKDF (reference sequence). The CDR3 region is CATSSGSGFSYEQYF. The CDR3, as DNA: TGTGCCACCAGCAGCGGCTCGGGATTCTCCTACGAGCAGTACTTC. The entire variable domain, with the rest obtained from reference TRBV15 and TRBJ2-7, is as follows: DAMVIQNPRYQVTQFGKPVTLSCSQTLNHNVMYWYQQKSSQAPKLLFHYYDKDFNNEADTPDNFQSRRPNTSFCFLDIRSPGLGDTAMYLCATSSGSGFSYEQYFGPGTRLTVT.

This clonotype has ten or more counts. The chain is built from TRBV9 and TRBJ2-5; D is possibly TRBD2 (6 bases). Germline V lookup: CDR1 SGDLS, CDR2 YYNGEE. Trimming left V 4 bases short and J 2 bases short, with 21 bases between. The CDR3 runs 17 residues. CDR3 sequence reads: CASSHSTMDYQQETQYF. In DNA form, the CDR3 reads TGTGCCAGCAGCCATAGTACCATGGACTACCAACAAGAGACCCAGTACTTC.

This clonotype was counted at least ten times. V is TRBV5-1 and J is TRBJ2-5; 7 positions agree with TRBD1. The CDR3 length is 14 residues. The V gene end was trimmed by 2 bases and the J gene end by 3 bases; junction bases not matched to a gene: 4. Germline values: CDR1 SGHRS, CDR2 YFSETQ. The CDR3 loop reads CASSFLTGEETQYF. CDR3 in DNA: TGCGCCAGCAGCTTCCTAACAGGGGAAGAGACCCAGTACTTC.

J is TRBJ1-2 and V is TRBV28; D gene unclear. V was clipped by 5 bases and J by 14 bases, with 24 bases between them. CDR1 is MDHEN and CDR2 is SYDVKM in the germline V gene. CDR3 length: 14 amino acids. The CDR3 sequence: CASSAPGWGGSWTF. The CDR3 nucleotides read TGTGCCAGCAGTGCCCCGGGGTGGGGAGGTTCGTGGACCTTC.

This clonotype was recorded many times. The chain combines TRBV27 with TRBJ2-3; 8 bases fit TRBD1. The CDR3 is made up of 17 amino acids. The V segment lost 0 bases and the J segment 5 bases; nucleotides outside the gene matches: 10. CDR1 is MNHEY, CDR2 SMNVEV, per germline (reference sequence). CDR3 in amino acids: CASSLSGTGIGVDTQYF. The CDR3 coding sequence is TGTGCCAGCAGTTTATCAGGGACAGGTATCGGTGTAGATACGCAGTATTTT.

Comments on this clonotype: The CDR3 end shows no conserved phenylalanine or tryptophan, and so a read error is likely. V and J are TRBV12-3 or TRBV12-4 and TRBJ2-1, with D uncertain. The CDR3 runs 12 residues. Trimming cost V 6 bases and J 7 bases, with 10 bases left between them. The CDR3 is CASRNLSNEQFL. The CDR3 DNA is TGTGCCAGCAGAAACTTATCAAATGAGCAGTTCTTG.

This clonotype has a count of ten or more. This chain uses TRBV12-3 or TRBV12-4 with TRBJ2-3; 11 bases line up with TRBD2. The CDR3 has 16 residues. J lost 1 base, V lost 7 bases, and 7 bases had no gene match. Here the CDR3 DNA reads TGTGCCAGCACAAGACTAGCGGGACCTCGCACAGATACGCAGTATTTT. This encodes CASTRLAGPRTDTQYF.

This clonotype appeared a single time. This chain links TRBV11-3 with TRBJ2-2, with D unresolved. CDR1 SGHNT and CDR2 YENEEA come from the germline V gene. V lost 1 base to trimming and J lost 3 bases, with 3 bases between them. The CDR3 length is 13 residues. Here the CDR3 reads CASSLAYTGELFF. Here the CDR3 DNA reads TGTGCCAGCAGCTTAGCTTACACCGGGGAGCTGTTTTTT.

This clonotype was picked up many times. This sequence joins TRBV28 and TRBJ1-1; tentatively, D is TRBD1 (6 bases). Germline loops: CDR1 MDHEN, CDR2 SYDVKM. The CDR3 runs 14 residues. The V gene lost 2 bases and the J gene lost 4 bases, with 11 bases spanning the gap. The CDR3 loop reads CASSLSQGTTEAFF. The CDR3 nucleotides read TGTGCCAGCAGTTTAAGTCAGGGGACCACTGAAGCTTTCTTT.

This clonotype was observed at least ten times. The chain is built from TRBV4-3 and TRBJ2-3, with 7 bases matching TRBD2. This CDR3 contains 14 residues. V was pared by 1 base and J by 4 bases, with 2 bases of the junction left unmatched. Germline V gene data show CDR1 as LGHNA and CDR2 as YSLEER. The CDR3: CASSQVTSADTQYF. The CDR3 nucleotides are TGCGCCAGCAGCCAAGTCACTAGCGCAGATACGCAGTATTTT.

This clonotype was seen at least ten times. The chain joins TRBV7-8 to TRBJ2-7; no clear D gene. V lost 5 bases to trimming and J lost 7 bases, with 9 bases between them. Germline values: CDR1 SGHVS, CDR2 FQNEAQ. CDR3 length: 11 amino acids. CDR3 in DNA: TGTGCCAGCAGCGGCGGCTGGGAGCAGTACTTC. This codes for CASSGGWEQYF.